The 23 T cell receptor beta chains presented below share a single source sample, sequenced in a study of shared clonotypes between healthy human individuals. TCRdb keeps only in-frame clones here, not all; method: immunoSEQ multiplex PCR. This sample has fewer than 3 million clones; approximately 90% occur once, and the top ten carry 0.3% to 0.45%. The sequencing sample was made of naive CD4+ T cells from PBMCs. As for subset: CD45RA+ positively selected. The receptors derive from a man between 18 and 29 years old in good health. Some clones in this sample may be carry-over from other donors' samples.

V usage is TRBV19 and J usage is TRBJ2-2; D uncertain. The CDR3 sequence is 15 residues long. CDR1 and CDR2 from the germline V gene are LNHDA and SQIVND (reference sequence). Trimming pared 0 bases from V and 2 bases from J, leaving 7 bases between. The CDR3 loop is CASSIEGFNTGELFF. CDR3 nucleotides: TGTGCCAGTAGTATAGAAGGGTTTAACACCGGGGAGCTGTTTTTT.

The CDR3 bases are TGTGCCACTTCGGGGGGGCCCGGAACTAATGAAAAACTGTTTTTT. Its translation: CATSGGPGTNEKLFF. V and J are TRBV28 and TRBJ1-4; possibly TRBD1 for D (6 bases). The CDR3 totals 15 residues. Per germline, CDR1 MDHEN and CDR2 SYDVKM. V was shortened by 10 bases and J by 1 base, with 16 bases between the two germline ends.

This chain connects TRBV11-3 to TRBJ2-1, with 12 bases lining up with TRBD2. The CDR3 is 17 residues long. Germline V lookup: CDR1 SGHNT, CDR2 YENEEA. V gave up 5 bases and J gave up 2 bases; unmatched junction bases: 7. CDR3 in DNA: TGTGCCAGCAGCCCCGGAAGGACTAGCGGGGCCTACAATGAGCAGTTCTTC. Residues: CASSPGRTSGAYNEQFF.

This sequence joins TRBV6-5 and TRBJ1-5; D remains ambiguous. Trimming left V 6 bases short and J 11 bases short, with 14 bases between. This CDR3 has 12 residues. Germline V gene lookup returns CDR1 MNHEY and CDR2 SVGAGI. The CDR3 loop reads CASSSDPKAQHF. The CDR3 bases are TGTGCCAGCAGCAGTGATCCGAAGGCCCAGCATTTT.

The chain links TRBV20-1 to TRBJ1-1; maybe TRBD1 (6 bases). CDR1 and CDR2 (germline): DFQATT, SNEGSKA (reference sequence). The CDR3 runs 11 residues. CDR3 amino acids: CTGGQGSEAFF. The CDR3 DNA reads TGCACCGGAGGGCAGGGGAGTGAAGCTTTCTTT.

The V call is TRBV6-1, the J call TRBJ2-7; D remains ambiguous. This CDR3 is 14 amino acids long. Trimming left V 3 bases short and J 0 bases short, with 9 bases between. Germline CDR1 MNHNS, CDR2 SASEGT. This CDR3 is CASSDVFRSYEQYF. The CDR3 region has the DNA TGTGCCAGCAGTGATGTGTTCCGCTCCTACGAGCAGTACTTC.

This chain uses TRBV28 with TRBJ2-2; 7 bases align to TRBD2. V shed 5 bases, J shed 5 bases, and the junction held 11 bases outside the gene matches. The CDR3 is 16 amino acids. Germline CDR1 reads MDHEN; CDR2 reads SYDVKM. This CDR3 is CASSLRTGGRTGELFF. In DNA, the CDR3 is TGTGCCAGCAGTCTTCGAACGGGAGGCCGGACCGGGGAGCTGTTTTTT.

The chain is built from TRBV4-1 and TRBJ2-7; D is perhaps TRBD2 (6 bases). Germline lookup yields CDR1 MGHRA and CDR2 YSYEKL. The CDR3 sequence is 16 residues long. Trimming removed 1 base from V and 4 bases from J, with 17 bases in between. The CDR3 nucleotides are TGCGCCAGCAGCCAAGGGGGTGGGGGAGGATTGTACGAGCAGTACTTC. Amino acid sequence: CASSQGGGGGLYEQYF.

This chain connects TRBV14 to TRBJ2-5, with 13 bases identical to TRBD2. The CDR3 extends over 14 amino acids. V shed 4 bases, J shed 7 bases, and the junction held 3 bases outside the gene matches. Germline V gene sequence: CDR1 SGHDN, CDR2 FVKESK. The CDR3 DNA sequence: TGTGCCAGCAGCCCGGGACTAGCGGGGACGACCCAGTACTTC. Its translation is CASSPGLAGTTQYF.

The V and J genes are TRBV20-1 and TRBJ2-7; D is perhaps TRBD2 (6 bases). The germline V gene encodes CDR1 DFQATT and CDR2 SNEGSKA (reference sequence). This CDR3 has 11 residues. Trimming shortened V by 4 bases and J by 11 bases, and 15 bases separated the two germline ends. Here the CDR3 DNA reads TGCAGTGCTACGCGGGGCCCTAGCAAGTACTTC. Translated: CSATRGPSKYF.

The chain carries TRBV9 and TRBJ2-5; the match to TRBD1 covers 8 bases. The CDR3 loop spans 18 amino acids. Trimming at V came to 0 bases and at J to 1 base, leaving 11 bases not matched to a gene. Germline CDR1 SGDLS, CDR2 YYNGEE. The CDR3 sequence: CASSVGVGRGRTQETQYF. The CDR3 DNA is TGTGCCAGCAGCGTAGGGGTTGGCAGGGGGCGGACCCAAGAGACCCAGTACTTC.

The V call is TRBV5-1, the J call TRBJ2-5; D might be TRBD1 (6 bases). CDR1 is SGHRS, CDR2 YFSETQ, per germline. CDR3 size: 15 residues. The V gene lost 0 bases and the J gene lost 5 bases, with 14 bases spanning the gap. For the CDR3, the DNA is TGCGCCAGCAGCTTGGCCCCAGGGGTAGGGGAGACCCAGTACTTC. This translates into CASSLAPGVGETQYF.

In DNA form, the CDR3 reads TGTGCCAGCAGACAGTCCGTGGGCCAAGAGACCCAGTACTTC. This translates into CASRQSVGQETQYF. The V and J genes are TRBV28 and TRBJ2-5; D is uncertain. Germline CDR1 reads MDHEN; CDR2 reads SYDVKM. The CDR3 extends over 14 amino acids. Deletions cut 6 bases from V and 1 base from J, with 12 bases between.

This chain links TRBV10-2 with TRBJ2-7, with 11 bases identical to TRBD2. V gave up 10 bases and J gave up 0 bases; unmatched junction bases: 8. CDR3 length: 15 amino acids. Germline V CDR1 and CDR2: WSHSY, SAAADI. In DNA form, the CDR3 reads TGCGCCACCTCGGGACTAGCGGTGAGCTCCTACGAGCAGTACTTC. It encodes CATSGLAVSSYEQYF.

On this clone: Distinct nucleotide sequences in the sample also encode this CDR3. The gene calls are TRBV2 and TRBJ2-5; no clear D gene. This CDR3 region has 13 residues. Germline CDR1 and CDR2: SNHLY and FYNNEI. V was trimmed by 2 bases and J by 1 base, leaving 5 bases between them. CDR3: CASSEQIQETQYF. The CDR3 nucleotides are TGTGCCAGCAGTGAACAAATCCAAGAGACCCAGTACTTC.

The genes are TRBV6-4 and TRBJ2-7; 9 positions agree with TRBD1. V lost 4 bases to trimming and J lost 1 base; unmatched junction nucleotides: 11. This CDR3 comprises 17 residues. From germline, CDR1 is MRHNA and CDR2 SNTAGT. The CDR3 sequence: CASSGPPGQGLSYEQYF. The CDR3 DNA reads TGTGCCAGCAGTGGGCCTCCGGGACAGGGACTGTCCTACGAGCAGTACTTC.

For this clone: Other DNA sequences in the sample encode the same CDR3. The chain is built from TRBV5-1 and TRBJ2-5; 12 bases map to TRBD2. Per germline, CDR1 SGHRS and CDR2 YFSETQ. The CDR3 loop spans 15 amino acids. V shed 0 bases, J shed 5 bases, and the junction held 2 bases outside the gene matches. CDR3 DNA: TGCGCCAGCAGCTTGGTCCTAGCGGGAGGGGAGACCCAGTACTTC. Translating gives CASSLVLAGGETQYF.

The gene calls are TRBV5-1 and TRBJ1-5; D is unresolved. The CDR3 spans 15 residues. Germline CDR1 SGHRS, CDR2 YFSETQ. V lost 2 bases and J 4 bases, leaving 13 bases between the germline ends. The CDR3 coding sequence is TGCGCCAGCAGCTTAGTGGATTCCCTTAATCAGCCCCAGCATTTT. This translates into CASSLVDSLNQPQHF.

The chain combines TRBV28 with TRBJ2-2; the D gene is possibly TRBD1 (6 bases). Germline V gives CDR1 MDHEN, CDR2 SYDVKM. The CDR3 is 18 amino acids. V shed 6 bases and J shed 2 bases, with 22 bases lying between them. The CDR3 region is CASRPYYFQGKNTGELFF. The CDR3 coding sequence is TGTGCCAGCAGACCATATTACTTTCAGGGGAAAAACACCGGGGAGCTGTTTTTT.

The chain employs TRBV30 and TRBJ1-2; D gene unclear. Trimming took 2 bases from V and 4 from J, leaving 11 bases between them. The CDR3 is made up of 13 amino acids. Germline V gene data show CDR1 as GTSNPN and CDR2 as SVGIG (reference sequence). This CDR3 reads CAWSPALRYGYTF. For the CDR3, the DNA is TGTGCCTGGAGTCCGGCACTTCGCTATGGCTACACCTTC.

The gene calls are TRBV5-5 and TRBJ1-2, with a tentative D call TRBD1 (6 bases). The CDR3 totals 13 residues. The V and J ends lost 3 bases and 8 bases respectively, with 14 bases between them. Germline CDR1 is SGHKS and CDR2 is YYEKEE (reference sequence). DNA of the CDR3: TGTGCCAGCAGCTATGAAAACAGGGTAGGCTACACCTTC. Its protein is CASSYENRVGYTF.

V is TRBV28 and J is TRBJ1-4; D call uncertain. V was trimmed by 8 bases and J by 3 bases, leaving 13 bases between them. CDR3 size: 14 residues. Germline CDR1 is MDHEN and CDR2 is SYDVKM. The DNA of the CDR3 is TGTGCCAGCGGTCAGATGAGGGCTAATGAAAAACTGTTTTTT. Translating it yields CASGQMRANEKLFF.

The CDR3 here is CASSLGVPSGRGYEQYF. CDR3 bases: TGTGCCAGCAGCTTAGGGGTCCCAAGCGGGAGGGGGTACGAGCAGTACTTC. The V and J genes are TRBV7-6 and TRBJ2-7; TRBD2 matches at 10 bases. V lost 1 base to trimming and J lost 4 bases; unmatched junction nucleotides: 10. The CDR3 is 17 residues long. The germline V gene encodes CDR1 SGHVS and CDR2 FNYEAQ.